This T cell receptor beta chain originates from a study of T cells in narcolepsy. The wider study: Healthy controls were enrolled alongside patients with narcolepsy type 1 or type 2.

General study results and limits: Autoreactive clonotypes reportedly recurred in blood of same and different patients, not controls. Autoreactive HCRT-specific and TRIB2-specific clonotypes were marked in same-patient CSF-versus-blood CD4+ comparisons.

Looked up from germline, CDR1 is MNHNY and CDR2 is SVGAGI (reference sequence). The junction had 6 bases not matched to a gene; V was cut back by 6 bases and J by 2 bases. The CDR3 totals 14 residues. Only in-frame clones appear in the TCRdb table, and some are missing; sequencing was by immunoSEQ multiplex PCR. The sample records some 24,000 clones, more than 80% being singletons. Details on this clone: What it recognizes is unknown.

The sample comprised CD45RA- memory CD4+ T cells from PBMCs. This sequence joins TRBV6-6 and TRBJ2-7; TRBD1 matches at 8 bases. The receptor was derived from a human donor with narcolepsy. CDR3 amino acids: CASRDQGATYEQYF. CDR3 in DNA: TGTGCCAGCAGAGACCAGGGGGCAACCTACGAGCAGTACTTC.